This entry lists 10 T cell receptor beta chains sequenced from one sample in a study of cytomegalovirus exposure and HLA in healthy donors. 13 Jbeta primers and 60 Vbeta primers were used for the PCR. Assay: immunoSEQ multiplex PCR; the TCRdb copy retains only in-frame clones and omits some. The top ten clones hold 1.8% of a sample with more than 200,000 clones, almost 80% of them seen once. The material sequenced was PBMCs. The source of these receptors is a male donor in good health and CMV-seronegative.

V and J are TRBV6-5 and TRBJ1-2; D might be TRBD1 (5 bases). V was trimmed by 7 bases and J by 7 bases, leaving 13 bases between them. The CDR3 has 12 residues. The germline gives CDR1 MNHEY, CDR2 SVGAGI. The CDR3: CASTGGVRGYTF. The CDR3 coding sequence is TGTGCCAGCACGGGGGGGGTTCGTGGCTACACCTTC.

V and J are TRBV10-3 and TRBJ1-6; TRBD1 agrees at 8 bases. The V segment lost 5 bases and the J segment 5 bases; nucleotides outside the gene matches: 2. CDR3 size: 14 residues. Germline lookup yields CDR1 ENHRY and CDR2 SYGVKD. The CDR3 loop reads CAISSDRDNSPLHF. Written as DNA, the CDR3 is TGTGCCATCAGTTCGGACAGGGATAATTCACCCCTCCACTTT.

To note about this clone: Other nucleotide sequences from this sample produce the same CDR3. The genes are TRBV27 and TRBJ1-1, with D unclear. This CDR3 contains 14 residues. The germline gives CDR1 MNHEY, CDR2 SMNVEV (reference sequence). Trimming removed 0 bases at V and 4 bases at J, with 9 bases between. CDR3 nucleotide sequence: TGTGCCAGCAGTTTATCAGGAGCCCGCACTGAAGCTTTCTTT. Its protein is CASSLSGARTEAFF.

The chain uses TRBV7-3 and TRBJ2-7; D may be TRBD2 (6 bases). The ends were cut back, 1 base at V and 7 bases at J, with 14 bases in the middle. The germline CDR1 and CDR2 sequences are SGHTA and FQGTGA. The CDR3 is 14 residues long. The CDR3 DNA sequence: TGTGCCAGCAGCTTAATGGGGGGAACGGGTGAGCAGTACTTC. Amino acid sequence: CASSLMGGTGEQYF.

The rearrangement uses TRBV14 and TRBJ1-1, with a weak D call TRBD1 (5 bases). CDR3 size: 13 residues. Trimming left V 3 bases short and J 4 bases short, with 9 bases between. Looked up from germline, CDR1 is SGHDN and CDR2 is FVKESK. The CDR3 protein is CASSHRVGTEAFF. CDR3 in DNA: TGTGCCAGCAGCCACAGGGTAGGCACTGAAGCTTTCTTT. Filled out from reference TRBV14 and TRBJ1-1, the complete variable domain reads EAGVTQFPSHSVIEKGQTVTLRCDPISGHDNLYWYRRVMGKEIKFLLHFVKESKQDESGMPNNRFLAERTGGTYSTLKVQPAELEDSGVYFCASSHRVGTEAFFGQGTRLTVV.

The chain recombines TRBV7-2 with TRBJ1-1, with 7 nucleotides matching TRBD1. This CDR3 comprises 15 residues. Germline V lookup: CDR1 SGHTA, CDR2 FQGNSA. J gave up 3 bases and V 4 bases, and 8 bases lay outside the gene matches. CDR3: CASSSAQTGDTEAFF. CDR3 nucleotides: TGTGCCAGCAGCTCGGCCCAAACAGGGGACACTGAAGCTTTCTTT.

A single count supports this clone. The chain combines TRBV15 with TRBJ2-1; 14 nucleotides agree with TRBD2. Germline-derived CDR1 and CDR2 are LNHNV and YYDKDF (reference sequence). This CDR3 contains 17 residues. V was clipped by 5 bases and J by 5 bases; unmatched bases: 8. CDR3 loop: CATSPPGLAGVDNEQFF. In DNA form, the CDR3 reads TGTGCCACCAGCCCACCGGGACTAGCGGGAGTGGACAATGAGCAGTTCTTC. The variable domain in full, with the rest retrieved from reference TRBV15 and TRBJ2-1, is DAMVIQNPRYQVTQFGKPVTLSCSQTLNHNVMYWYQQKSSQAPKLLFHYYDKDFNNEADTPDNFQSRRPNTSFCFLDIRSPGLGDTAMYLCATSPPGLAGVDNEQFFGPGTRLTVL.

The CDR3: CASSYSGRGLNTEAFF. Here the CDR3 DNA reads TGTGCCAGCAGTTACTCGGGCAGGGGTTTGAACACTGAAGCTTTCTTT. V usage is TRBV6-5 and J usage is TRBJ1-1, with a possible D match to TRBD1 (6 bases). Trimming shortened V by 0 bases and J by 0 bases, and 11 bases separated the two germline ends. Germline CDR1 and CDR2: MNHEY and SVGAGI. This CDR3 is 16 amino acids long.

This rearrangement joins TRBV5-5 to TRBJ2-7, with 7 positions matching TRBD2. Germline CDR1 SGHKS, CDR2 YYEKEE (reference sequence). Germline trimming cut 4 bases from V and 0 bases from J; bases unmatched to any gene: 7. The CDR3 runs to 15 residues. CDR3 sequence reads: CASSRTGGSSYEQYF. The CDR3 DNA reads TGTGCCAGCAGCCGGACCGGCGGGAGCTCCTACGAGCAGTACTTC. Full variable domain (rest looked up from reference TRBV5-5 and TRBJ2-7): DAGVTQSPTHLIKTRGQQVTLRCSPISGHKSVSWYQQVLGQGPQFIFQYYEKEERGRGNFPDRFSARQFPNYSSELNVNALLLGDSALYLCASSRTGGSSYEQYFGPGTRLTVT.

The chain couples TRBV10-3 to TRBJ1-2, with D unclear. From germline, CDR1 is ENHRY and CDR2 SYGVKD. CDR3 size: 10 residues. Deletions cut 10 bases from V and 9 bases from J, with 12 bases between. CDR3 sequence: CATWADRYTF. The CDR3 nucleotides read TGTGCCACCTGGGCCGACCGCTACACCTTC.